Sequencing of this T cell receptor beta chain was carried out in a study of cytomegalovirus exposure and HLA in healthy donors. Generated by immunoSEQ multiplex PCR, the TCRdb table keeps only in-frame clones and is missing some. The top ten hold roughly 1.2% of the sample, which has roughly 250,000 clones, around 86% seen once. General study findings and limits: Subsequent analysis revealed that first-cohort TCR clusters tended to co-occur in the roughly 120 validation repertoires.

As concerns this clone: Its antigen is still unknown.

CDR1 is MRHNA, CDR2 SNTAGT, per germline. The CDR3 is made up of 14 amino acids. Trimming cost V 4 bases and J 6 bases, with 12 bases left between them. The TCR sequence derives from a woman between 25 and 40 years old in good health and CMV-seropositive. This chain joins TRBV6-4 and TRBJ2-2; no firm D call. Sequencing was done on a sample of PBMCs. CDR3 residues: CASSVNYQSGELFF. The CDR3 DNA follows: TGTGCCAGCAGTGTGAACTACCAGTCCGGGGAGCTGTTTTTT.